This is a list of T cell receptor beta chains from one sample in a study of blood T cell repertoires in COVID-19. Method: immunoSEQ multiplex PCR; TCRdb's copy keeps in-frame clones and lacks some. Found here are approximately 84,000 clones, roughly 79% of them singletons; the top ten hold roughly 16%. The sequenced material came from peripheral blood. The receptor set was obtained from a human donor in a cohort sampled during active COVID-19. CDR3s include the opening cysteine and the closing phenylalanine or tryptophan. A D gene is named only where the DNA matches it firmly. Size values are once, few and many counts, or a class for expanded clones, and some rows have none.

>TRBV18|TRBJ2-3|16|NA|NA
TGTGCCAGCTCACCAGATGGTGCTACTAGCACAGATACGCAGTATTTT
CASSPDGATSTDTQYF
>TRBV28|TRBJ2-7|14|few|TRBD1
TGTGCCAGCAGTTTAGGAACAGGGGTTAACGAGCAGTACTTC
CASSLGTGVNEQYF
>TRBV28|TRBJ2-5|13|NA|NA
TGTGCCAGCAGCCTTATCCTTCAAGAGACCCAGTACTTC
CASSLILQETQYF
>TRBV7-2|TRBJ2-2|12|NA|NA
TGTGCCAGCAGCTTAGTTAACAGTCTTTTGTTTTTT
CASSLVNSLLFF
>TRBV28|TRBJ2-7|14|NA|NA
TGTGCCAGCGCCGGGGCGGACAGCTCCTACGAGCAGTACTTC
CASAGADSSYEQYF
>TRBV7-8|TRBJ2-5|18|NA|TRBD2
TGTGCCAGCAGCCTTACCGATACTAGCGGGAGGACTCAAGAGACCCAGTACTTC
CASSLTDTSGRTQETQYF
>TRBV24-1|TRBJ1-4|17|NA|NA
TGTGCCACCAGTCTACAATCCTTGAGGGCTATAGATGAAAAACTGTTTTTT
CATSLQSLRAIDEKLFF
>TRBV28|TRBJ2-5|16|once|NA
TGTGCCAGCAGTATCCCTCGCCTAGGATCGAGAGAGACCCAGTACTTC
CASSIPRLGSRETQYF
>TRBV9|TRBJ2-6|12|NA|TRBD2
TGTGCCAGCGGGGGGGTTACCAACGTCCTGACTTTC
CASGGVTNVLTF
>TRBV5-1|TRBJ2-6|15|NA|NA
TGCGCCAGCAGGGGGGCCCACTCTGGGGCCAACGTCCTGACTTTC
CASRGAHSGANVLTF
>TRBV2|TRBJ1-4|15|NA|NA
TGTGCCAGCAGAGAGTGGGGCGCAACTAATGAAAAACTGTTTTTT
CASREWGATNEKLFF
>TRBV18|TRBJ2-5|14|NA|NA
TGTGCCAGCTCACCCTTCCCGGGCCAAGAGACCCAGTACTTC
CASSPFPGQETQYF
>TRBV4-2|TRBJ2-4|15|NA|NA
TGTGCCAGCAGCCAAGATCGGTTTTCCAAAAACATTCAGTACTTC
CASSQDRFSKNIQYF
>TRBV30|TRBJ1-5|15|NA|NA
TGTGCCTGGGAACCCAGGCAAACCCGCAATCAGCCCCAGCATTTT
CAWEPRQTRNQPQHF
>TRBV27|TRBJ2-7|15|NA|NA
TGTGCCAGCAGTTTAGGCGTGGGAGGCTCCTACGAGCAGTACTTC
CASSLGVGGSYEQYF
>TRBV28|TRBJ2-4|17|NA|NA
TGTGCCAGCAGTTTAAGAGAGGGGGGGTTAGCCAAAAACATTCAGTACTTC
CASSLREGGLAKNIQYF
>TRBV15|TRBJ2-1|15|NA|TRBD2
TGTGCCACCAGCAGAGAACTAGCGGGGACTAATGAGCAGTTCTTC
CATSRELAGTNEQFF
>TRBV10-1|TRBJ2-7|15|few|NA
TGCGCCAGCAGTGAGTCGTCGGGGGGCATCTACGAGCAGTACTTC
CASSESSGGIYEQYF
>TRBV25-1|TRBJ1-4|14|NA|TRBD1
TGTGCCAGCAGTGAATCCCAGGGGGCTAGCAAACTGTTTTTT
CASSESQGASKLFF
>TRBV5-4|TRBJ1-6|16|NA|TRBD1
TGTGCCAGCAGCTTGGGACAGGGGGCGAGTAATTCACCCCTCCACTTT
CASSLGQGASNSPLHF
>TRBV7-8|TRBJ2-5|14|NA|TRBD1
TGTGCCAGCAGCTCGACAGGGGGCCTGGAGACCCAGTACTTC
CASSSTGGLETQYF